This T cell receptor (beta chain) was sequenced during a study of beta chain features in type 1 diabetes. Study conclusions and caveats: Moderately but significantly shorter TCRB CDR3s were found in Type 1 diabetes patients in all four CD4+ subsets.

Expressed TCRB transcripts were sequenced, since all the RNA that had been isolated was reverse transcribed. Samples of naive, central memory and regulatory T cells yielded a mean of about 3.5 million reads. Data came from immunoSEQ multiplex PCR; TCRdb stores just in-frame clones and leaves some out. The sample contains roughly 150,000 clones, about 63% of which appear only once. The germline V gene has CDR1 WSHSY and CDR2 SAAADI. Between the trimmed V and J ends, which lost 8 bases and 0 bases, there was a span of 8 bases. The CDR3 length is 13 residues. This clone has more than one count but fewer than ten. Its antigen is not identified.

The origin of this receptor is a man aged 30 to 39 with type 1 diabetes. Input material: naive CD4+ T cells from blood. The rearrangement joins TRBV10-2 to TRBJ2-1; D remains unclear. The CDR3 loop is CASVGSSYNEQFF. In DNA, the CDR3 is TGCGCCAGCGTTGGAAGCTCCTACAATGAGCAGTTCTTC.